The source of this TCR beta chain is a study of PD-L1 blockade in urothelial cancer. As for the study in general: Researchers found blood samples held a median of 141,255 T cells.

Germline CDR1 MNHEY, CDR2 SMNVEV (reference sequence). The CDR3 length is 15 residues. V was clipped by 2 bases and J by 7 bases; unmatched bases: 8. Sequencing was performed with immunoSEQ multiplex PCR; in TCRdb, only in-frame clones are kept and a portion is missing. The sample records about 42,000 clones, roughly 80% being singletons. The material sequenced was PBMCs, taken around atezolizumab (anti-PD-L1) treatment. The sequence was collected from a man aged 65 to 79 with urothelial cancer. The rearrangement links TRBV27 to TRBJ1-2; TRBD1 aligns across 9 bases. CDR3 in amino acids: CASSLSNRGRGGYTF. The DNA for the CDR3 is TGTGCCAGCAGTTTAAGCAACAGGGGGCGAGGTGGCTACACCTTC.